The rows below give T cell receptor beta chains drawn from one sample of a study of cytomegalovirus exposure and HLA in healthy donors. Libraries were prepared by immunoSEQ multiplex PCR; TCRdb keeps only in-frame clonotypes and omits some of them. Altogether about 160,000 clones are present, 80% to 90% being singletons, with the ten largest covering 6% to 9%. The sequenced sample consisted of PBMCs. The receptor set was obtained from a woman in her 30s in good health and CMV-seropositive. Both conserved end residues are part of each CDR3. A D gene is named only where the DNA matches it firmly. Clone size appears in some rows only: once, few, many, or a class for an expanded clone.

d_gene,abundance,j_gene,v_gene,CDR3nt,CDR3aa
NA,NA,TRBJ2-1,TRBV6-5,TGTGCCAGCAGTTACTCTGAGGGAAAGGGCTACAATGAGCAGTTCTTC,CASSYSEGKGYNEQFF
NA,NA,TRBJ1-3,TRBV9,TGTGCCAGCAGCGTAGGGTTAGGGGACACCATATATTTT,CASSVGLGDTIYF
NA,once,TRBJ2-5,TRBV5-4,TGTGCCAGCAGCCGCGAGGGAGGAGAGACCCAGTACTTC,CASSREGGETQYF
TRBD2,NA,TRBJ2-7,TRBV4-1,TGCGCCAGCAGCCAAGAACACAGGCGGGGGATTCCCTACGAGCAGTACTTC,CASSQEHRRGIPYEQYF
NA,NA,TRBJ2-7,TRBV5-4,TGTGCCAGCAGCCTAACCGGGACAATCGAGCAGTACTTC,CASSLTGTIEQYF
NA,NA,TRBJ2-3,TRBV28,TGTGCCAGCAGTCCCTCTATTGCCTTGAGGACGCAGTATTTT,CASSPSIALRTQYF
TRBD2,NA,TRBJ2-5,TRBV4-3,TGCGCCAGCAGCCAAGGCCCTCTAGGACTAGCGGGGGGCCCCGAGTACTTC,CASSQGPLGLAGGPEYF
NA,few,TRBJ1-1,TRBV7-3,TGTGCCAGCAGCTTAAACCGGGAGGGGGAAGCTTTCTTT,CASSLNREGEAFF
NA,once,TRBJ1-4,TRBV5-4,TGTGCCAGCAGCACAGACACGCCGGATGAAAAACTGTTTTTT,CASSTDTPDEKLFF
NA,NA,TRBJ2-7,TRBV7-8,TGTGCCAGCAGCTTAGTGAGGGATTCCTCCTACGAGCAGTACTTC,CASSLVRDSSYEQYF
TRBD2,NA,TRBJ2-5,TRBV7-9,TGTGCCTTGGAGGCTAGCGGGGCTGAGACCCAGTACTTC,CALEASGAETQYF
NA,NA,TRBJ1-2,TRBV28,TGTGCCAGCAGTTCACTAAATTCATACTATGGCTACACCTTC,CASSSLNSYYGYTF
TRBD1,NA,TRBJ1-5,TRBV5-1,TGCGCCAGCAGCTCCGGGACAGCACAGCCCCAGCATTTT,CASSSGTAQPQHF
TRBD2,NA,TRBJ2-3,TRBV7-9,TGTGCCAGCAGCTTGAGGGCCCGCACGGCGGGGGGATCCCCGCAGTATTTT,CASSLRARTAGGSPQYF
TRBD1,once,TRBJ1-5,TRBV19,TGTGCCAGTAGTATTACAGGGGGAATGAGCAATCAGCCCCAGCATTTT,CASSITGGMSNQPQHF
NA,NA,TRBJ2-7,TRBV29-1,TGCAGCGTTGTGGGGGCCCCCTCCTACGAGCAGTACTTC,CSVVGAPSYEQYF
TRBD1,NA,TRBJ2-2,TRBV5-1,TGCGCCAGCAGCTTGTGGGACAGGAGAACTAACACCGGGGAGCTGTTTTTT,CASSLWDRRTNTGELFF
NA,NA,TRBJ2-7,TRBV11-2,TGTGCCAGCAGCTTAGGACACTCCTACGAGCAGTACTTC,CASSLGHSYEQYF
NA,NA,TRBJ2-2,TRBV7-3,TGTGCCAGCAGCTTCATGGCGGGGAGCACCGGGGAGCTGTTTTTT,CASSFMAGSTGELFF
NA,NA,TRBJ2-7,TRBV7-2,TGTGCCAGCAGCCCGTCTACAGGGATCGAGCAGTACTTC,CASSPSTGIEQYF
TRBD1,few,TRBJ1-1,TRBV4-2,TGTGCCAGCAGCCCCTACAGGGGGCTGAACACTGAAGCTTTCTTT,CASSPYRGLNTEAFF
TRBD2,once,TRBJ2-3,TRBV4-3,TGCGCCAGCAGCCGCGGACTAGCGGGGGGCACAGATACGCAGTATTTT,CASSRGLAGGTDTQYF
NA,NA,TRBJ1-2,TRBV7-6,TGTGCCAGCAGCTTAGACCCAGGTCCTAACTATGGCTACACCTTC,CASSLDPGPNYGYTF
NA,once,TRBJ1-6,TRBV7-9,TGTGCCAGCAGCTTAGCGCTTCAACACGGACACGGTAATTCACCCCTCCACTTT,CASSLALQHGHGNSPLHF
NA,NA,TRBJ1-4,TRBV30,TGTGCCTGGAGTGAAGGCCGGGACATAAGGGGAAAACTGTTTTTT,CAWSEGRDIRGKLFF
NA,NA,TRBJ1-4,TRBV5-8,TGTGCCAGCAGCCTACGGTCGACTAATGAAAAACTGTTTTTT,CASSLRSTNEKLFF
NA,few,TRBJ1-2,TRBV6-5,TGTGCCAGCAGGACAGGAATGAGGGACTATGGCTACACCTTC,CASRTGMRDYGYTF
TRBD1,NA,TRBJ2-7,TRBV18,TGTGCCAGCTCACGACAGGGGATGGACGAGCAGTACTTC,CASSRQGMDEQYF
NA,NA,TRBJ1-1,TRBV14,TGTGCCAGCAGCCTTTCCGGGTCCAAGGTTTTCTTT,CASSLSGSKVFF
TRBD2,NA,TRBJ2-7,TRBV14,TGTGCCAGCAGCTCACCGGGGGGGTACGAGCAGTACTTC,CASSSPGGYEQYF
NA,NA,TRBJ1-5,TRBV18,TGTGCCAGCTCCACAGCGGGGATTCCCAATCAGCCCCAGCATTTT,CASSTAGIPNQPQHF
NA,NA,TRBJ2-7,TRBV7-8,TGTGCCAGCAGCTACGCTACCTACGAGCAGTACTTC,CASSYATYEQYF
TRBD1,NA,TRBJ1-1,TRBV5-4,TGTGCCAGCATCCGACAGGGGATGAACACTGAAGCTTTCTTT,CASIRQGMNTEAFF
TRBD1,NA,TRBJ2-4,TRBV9,TGTGCCAGCAGCGTACATACAGGGGGAGACAAAAACATTCAGTACTTC,CASSVHTGGDKNIQYF
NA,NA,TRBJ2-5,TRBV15,TGTGCCACCAGCAGAGATCCCACAGGGACAGAGACCCAGTACTTC,CATSRDPTGTETQYF
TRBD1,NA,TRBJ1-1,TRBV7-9,TGTTCCAGCAGCCCAGGGACAGGGGGCCACACTGAAGCTTTCTTT,CSSSPGTGGHTEAFF
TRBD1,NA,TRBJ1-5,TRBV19,TGTGCCAGTAGTGCTGGACAGGGGGATCAGCCCCAGCATTTT,CASSAGQGDQPQHF
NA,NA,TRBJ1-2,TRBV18,TGTGCCAGCTCACCACCGGACACTTCACACTATGGCTACACCTTC,CASSPPDTSHYGYTF
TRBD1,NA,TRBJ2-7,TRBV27,TGTGCCAGCAGGAGGACAGGGGCGGGCTACGAGCAGTACTTC,CASRRTGAGYEQYF
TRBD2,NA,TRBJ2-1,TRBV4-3,TGCGCCAGCAGCCAAGGACTAGCATACTACAATGAGCAGTTCTTC,CASSQGLAYYNEQFF
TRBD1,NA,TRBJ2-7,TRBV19,TGTGCCAGTAGTATCGGGACAGGGGCCGTCTACGAGCAGTACTTC,CASSIGTGAVYEQYF
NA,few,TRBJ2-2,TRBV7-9,TGTGCCAGCAGCTTATCCGAGGGCAGGGGGGAGCTGTTTTTT,CASSLSEGRGELFF
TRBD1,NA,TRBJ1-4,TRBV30,TGTGCCTGGAGTGCGGGACAGGGGGCAACTAATGAAAAACTGTTTTTT,CAWSAGQGATNEKLFF
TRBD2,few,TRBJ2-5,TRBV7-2,TGTGCCAGCAGCTTGACTAGCGGGGGGGCTGGGTACCAAGAGACCCAGTACTTC,CASSLTSGGAGYQETQYF
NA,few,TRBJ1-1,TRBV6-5,TGTGCCAGCAGATTCAGGGTTGGGGTCTCTGAAGCTTTCTTT,CASRFRVGVSEAFF
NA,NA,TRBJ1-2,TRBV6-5,TGTGCCAGCAGACGCCGACAGGCCAGCTATGGCTACACCTTC,CASRRRQASYGYTF
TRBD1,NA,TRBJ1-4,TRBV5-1,TGCGCCAGCAGCTTTGGGACAGCTAATGAAAAACTGTTTTTT,CASSFGTANEKLFF
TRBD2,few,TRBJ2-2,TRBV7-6,TGTGCCAGCAGCTTAGCAGAACTAGCGGGGGACACCGGGGAGCTGTTTTTT,CASSLAELAGDTGELFF